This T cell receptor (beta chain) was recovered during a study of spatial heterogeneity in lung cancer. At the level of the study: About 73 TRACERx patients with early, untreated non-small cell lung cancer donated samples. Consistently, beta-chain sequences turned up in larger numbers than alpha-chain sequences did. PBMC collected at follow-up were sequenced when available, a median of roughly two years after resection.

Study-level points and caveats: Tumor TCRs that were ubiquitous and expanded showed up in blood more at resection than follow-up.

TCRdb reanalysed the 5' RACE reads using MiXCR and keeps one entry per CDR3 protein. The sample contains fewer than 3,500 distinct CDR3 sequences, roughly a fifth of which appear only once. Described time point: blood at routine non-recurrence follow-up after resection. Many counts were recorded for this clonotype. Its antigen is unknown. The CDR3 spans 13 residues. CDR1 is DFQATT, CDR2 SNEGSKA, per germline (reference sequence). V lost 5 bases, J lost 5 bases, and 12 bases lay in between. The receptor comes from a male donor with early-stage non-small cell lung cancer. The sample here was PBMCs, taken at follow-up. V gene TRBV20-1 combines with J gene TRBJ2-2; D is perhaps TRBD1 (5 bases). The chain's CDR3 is CSARPRTTGELFF. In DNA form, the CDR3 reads TGCAGTGCTCGGCCCCGGACAACCGGGGAGCTGTTTTTT.